This TCR beta chain was recorded in a study of shared clonotypes between healthy human individuals. The V and J ends lost 0 bases and 1 base respectively, with 9 bases between them. This CDR3 region has 15 residues. CDR1 and CDR2 (germline): LGHNA, YSLEER. Source study methods: ImmunoSEQ output lacked quality scores and full-length reads, limiting matched filtering. Libraries were prepared by immunoSEQ multiplex PCR; TCRdb keeps only in-frame clonotypes and omits some of them. D and trimming come from the DNA, and the V and J calls and clone size come from that table. The sample records some 2,000,000 clones, under 97% being singletons. Among the donors, all were Caucasian adults who lived in Nashville, Tennessee.

The chain combines TRBV4-3 with TRBJ1-1; D gene ambiguous. The clonotype originates from a man aged 18 to 29 in good health. The sample was naive CD4+ T cells sorted from blood. Subset meaning: CD45RA+ positively selected. The CDR3 here is CASSQDGTANTEAFF. In DNA form, the CDR3 reads TGCGCCAGCAGCCAAGATGGAACAGCGAACACTGAAGCTTTCTTT.